The rows below give T cell receptor beta chains drawn from one sample of a study of PD-L1 blockade in urothelial cancer. Clones were read by immunoSEQ multiplex PCR, and TCRdb kept only the in-frame ones, dropping some. The sample has more than 85,000 clones, 91% seen once; the top ten hold around 0.92%. The specimen comprised PBMCs, sampled around atezolizumab (anti-PD-L1) treatment. The receptors shown here come from a woman aged 80 or over with urothelial cancer. Each CDR3 is given without its conserved first and last residue. The order of the fields is V gene, clone size, J gene, CDR3 protein. A clone size is listed for some rows: how often the clone was seen (once, few, many), or a class if it is expanded.

TRBV18,NA,TRBJ1-2,ASSTSPLGGYT
TRBV30,NA,TRBJ1-1,AWSPLGDRGHQRYLDTEAF
TRBV28,NA,TRBJ2-1,ASSLITSGRAYEQF
TRBV29-1,NA,TRBJ2-1,SVGKDNSYNEQF
TRBV11-2,NA,TRBJ2-6,ASSLTGSGANVLT
TRBV19,NA,TRBJ2-7,ASSKAGDLASYEQY
TRBV28,NA,TRBJ1-1,ASSLTGEAEAF
TRBV19,NA,TRBJ1-2,ASSRREGSYGYT
TRBV19,once,TRBJ1-5,ASSSETGQNQPQH
TRBV12-1,NA,TRBJ1-2,ASSFCRVRCGYT
TRBV30,NA,TRBJ1-4,AWSPGGDAKLF
TRBV6-6,NA,TRBJ1-1,ASSARVEAF
TRBV5-1,NA,TRBJ2-1,ASRAGQDEQF
TRBV10-2,once,TRBJ2-7,ASLLAGAYEQY
TRBV6-1,NA,TRBJ1-4,ASRRGTNEKLF
TRBV5-8,once,TRBJ1-5,ASSPAAVSNQPQH
TRBV4-2,once,TRBJ1-1,ASSPGTAMNTEAF
TRBV28,NA,TRBJ2-3,ASSPGQGYTDTQY
TRBV14,NA,TRBJ2-7,ASSQPGLLSHEQY
TRBV19,NA,TRBJ1-5,ASRTTGGYQPQH
TRBV15,NA,TRBJ2-3,ATSRDPASGPPQY
TRBV4-1,NA,TRBJ2-1,ASSQGIGTPSYNEQF
TRBV27,NA,TRBJ1-4,ASTDYPGQGEKLF
TRBV4-1,NA,TRBJ2-5,ASSQAQRERETQY
TRBV5-1,NA,TRBJ2-5,ASSTSGGAETQY
TRBV7-8,NA,TRBJ2-7,ASSLLTGLYEQY
TRBV11-2,NA,TRBJ2-7,ASSLLSGVGGYEQY
TRBV5-8,NA,TRBJ2-5,ASSFQETQY
TRBV28,NA,TRBJ2-7,ASSLSSGGFYEQY
TRBV6-5,NA,TRBJ1-2,ASSYSGGGYT
TRBV10-3,NA,TRBJ2-7,AIRRTGEAYEQY
TRBV6-1,NA,TRBJ2-7,ASSAIVRDWSSYEQY
TRBV6-4,once,TRBJ1-2,ASSPTGVAYGYT
TRBV6-1,NA,TRBJ1-1,ASSADPAGTEAF
TRBV30,NA,TRBJ2-2,AWSVRWREAGELF
TRBV5-4,NA,TRBJ2-3,ASSLDSGGTDTQY
TRBV27,NA,TRBJ1-2,ASSLSSSPPPVYGYT
TRBV27,NA,TRBJ2-7,ASSLGGPTAAVSYEQY
TRBV27,once,TRBJ1-2,ASSLDIGYGYT
TRBV19,NA,TRBJ2-3,ASSLGLRTDTQY
TRBV30,NA,TRBJ2-1,AWSGRKTYNEQF
TRBV29-1,NA,TRBJ1-2,SVTGVYGYT
TRBV6-1,once,TRBJ1-3,ASSGQGGSFGIY
TRBV6-1,NA,TRBJ2-7,ASSTLAGAEGEQY
TRBV2,NA,TRBJ2-4,ASSEEGSQY